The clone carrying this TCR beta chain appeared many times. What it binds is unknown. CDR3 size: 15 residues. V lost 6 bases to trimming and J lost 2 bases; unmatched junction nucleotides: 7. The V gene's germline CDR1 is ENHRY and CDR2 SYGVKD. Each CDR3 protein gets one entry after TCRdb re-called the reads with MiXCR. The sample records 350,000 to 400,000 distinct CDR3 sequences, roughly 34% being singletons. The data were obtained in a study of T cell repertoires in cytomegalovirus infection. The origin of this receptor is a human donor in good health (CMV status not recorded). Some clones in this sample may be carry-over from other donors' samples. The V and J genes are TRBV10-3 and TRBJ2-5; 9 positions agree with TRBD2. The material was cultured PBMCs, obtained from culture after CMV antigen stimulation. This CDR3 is CAISAGGRVQETQYF. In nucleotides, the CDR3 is TGTGCCATCAGCGCGGGGGGGAGGGTTCAAGAGACCCAGTACTTC.